Listed here are 17 T cell receptor beta chains from one sample, sequenced in a study of cytomegalovirus exposure and HLA in healthy donors. 13 Jbeta primers and 60 Vbeta primers were used for the PCR. The data were produced by immunoSEQ multiplex PCR, yet TCRdb's version contains in-frame clones alone and is incomplete. Among over 150,000 clones, roughly 83% were seen once, and the ten largest hold less than 0.4%. Sequencing was carried out using PBMCs. These receptors came from a boy younger than 10 in good health and CMV-seronegative.

V is TRBV7-7 and J is TRBJ1-1, with a possible D match to TRBD1 (5 bases). V was clipped by 8 bases and J by 3 bases, with 28 bases between them. There are 18 residues in the CDR3. Germline-derived CDR1 and CDR2 are SSHAT and FNYEAQ (reference sequence). CDR3: CASSVGPGLPPRDTEAFF. The CDR3 nucleotides read TGTGCCAGCTCGGTGGGTCCGGGACTCCCTCCCCGGGACACTGAAGCTTTCTTT.

The chain couples TRBV30 to TRBJ1-5; D gene unclear. The CDR3 totals 13 residues. The V end was cut by 2 bases, the J end by 4 bases, with 9 bases between. Looked up from germline, CDR1 is GTSNPN and CDR2 is SVGIG (reference sequence). The CDR3 sequence: CAWSSLLNQPQHF. CDR3 DNA: TGTGCCTGGAGTTCCCTCTTGAATCAGCCCCAGCATTTT. The whole variable domain, filled in from reference TRBV30 and TRBJ1-5, reads SQTIHQWPATLVQPVGSPLSLECTVEGTSNPNLYWYRQAAGRGLQLLFYSVGIGQISSEVPQNLSASRPQDRQFILSSKKLLLSDSGFYLCAWSSLLNQPQHFGDGTRLSIL.

This chain links TRBV5-1 with TRBJ2-7; D might be TRBD2 (7 bases). Between the trimmed V and J ends, which lost 1 base and 3 bases, there was a span of 11 bases. CDR3 length equals 14 residues. Germline V gene data show CDR1 as SGHRS and CDR2 as YFSETQ. CDR3 region: CASSLRGAGYEQYF. CDR3 in DNA: TGCGCCAGCAGCTTGCGGGGGGCGGGCTACGAGCAGTACTTC.

The J gene is TRBJ1-1, the V gene TRBV6-1; 8 nucleotides agree with TRBD1. J was trimmed by 10 bases and V by 6 bases; bases with no gene match: 7. The CDR3 totals 12 residues. Germline V gene lookup returns CDR1 MNHNS and CDR2 SASEGT. The CDR3 DNA is TGTGCCAGCAGCGACCGGGACAGGATAGCTTTCTTT. Encoded protein: CASSDRDRIAFF.

The J gene is TRBJ2-2, the V gene TRBV10-3; 13 nucleotides align to TRBD2. This CDR3 has 15 amino acids. The germline V gene encodes CDR1 ENHRY and CDR2 SYGVKD. Trimming at V came to 6 bases and at J to 4 bases, leaving 2 bases not matched to a gene. This chain's CDR3 is CAISGTSGTTGELFF. CDR3 DNA sequence: TGTGCCATCAGCGGGACTAGCGGGACCACCGGGGAGCTGTTTTTT.

With regard to this clone: At the DNA level, this CDR3 is encoded by other sequences in the same sample as well. The genes are TRBV25-1 and TRBJ2-1, with D tentatively TRBD2 (6 bases). Germline V CDR1 and CDR2: MGHDK, SYGVNS. V lost 3 bases, J lost 5 bases, and 14 bases lay in between. The CDR3 contains 15 residues. CDR3 DNA: TGTGCCAGCAGTGAGATTTACGGGAGCGACAATGAGCAGTTCTTC. Translated, it gives CASSEIYGSDNEQFF.

The chain couples TRBV7-9 to TRBJ2-7; 7 bases fit TRBD2. This CDR3 is 14 amino acids long. V dropped 5 bases and J dropped 5; count of bases not matched to a gene: 9. Per the germline V gene, CDR1 is SEHNR and CDR2 is FQNEAQ (reference sequence). The CDR3 region is CASSPLLATHEQYF. The CDR3 coding sequence is TGTGCCAGCAGCCCGCTACTAGCGACCCACGAGCAGTACTTC.

V and J are TRBV19 and TRBJ1-1; D unresolved. V dropped 3 bases and J dropped 4 bases, with 12 bases sitting between them. The CDR3 length is 14 residues. Looked up from germline, CDR1 is LNHDA and CDR2 is SQIVND (reference sequence). CDR3 DNA: TGTGCCAGTAGTATTACAGAGCGGCCCACTGAAGCTTTCTTT. Protein: CASSITERPTEAFF. Full variable domain (outside the CDR3, taken from reference TRBV19 and TRBJ1-1): DGGITQSPKYLFRKEGQNVTLSCEQNLNHDAMYWYRQDPGQGLRLIYYSQIVNDFQKGDIAEGYSVSREKKESFPLTVTSAQKNPTAFYLCASSITERPTEAFFGQGTRLTVV.

The CDR3 sequence is CASSQSNQPQHF. The CDR3 DNA reads as TGTGCCAGCTCCCAAAGCAATCAGCCCCAGCATTTT. This sequence joins TRBV18 and TRBJ1-5; D remains ambiguous. The CDR3 covers 12 residues. V was shortened by 6 bases and J by 1 base, with 4 bases between the two germline ends. Germline V gene lookup returns CDR1 KGHSH and CDR2 LQKENI.

The rearrangement uses TRBV30 and TRBJ1-2; D call uncertain. The CDR3 length is 12 residues. CDR1 GTSNPN and CDR2 SVGIG come from the germline V gene (reference sequence). V was pared by 2 bases and J by 8 bases, with 12 bases between. In DNA form, the CDR3 reads TGTGCCTGGAGTCCCCCTGGGAGGGGCTACACCTTC. Protein sequence: CAWSPPGRGYTF.

This chain uses TRBV2 with TRBJ2-2; 13 nucleotides match TRBD2. CDR1 is SNHLY and CDR2 is FYNNEI in the germline V gene. This CDR3 region has 15 residues. The junction had 3 bases not matched to a gene; V was cut back by 5 bases and J by 6 bases. CDR3 nucleotide sequence: TGTGCCAGCAGTCGACTAGCGGGAGGAGCCGGGGAGCTGTTTTTT. Protein sequence: CASSRLAGGAGELFF. Based on the CDR3 plus reference TRBV2 and TRBJ2-2, the full variable domain is EPEVTQTPSHQVTQMGQEVILRCVPISNHLYFYWYRQILGQKVEFLVSFYNNEISEKSEIFDDQFSVERPDGSNFTLKIRSTKLEDSAMYFCASSRLAGGAGELFFGEGSRLTVL.

The rearrangement links TRBV15 to TRBJ2-3, with D perhaps matching TRBD2 (6 bases). The V gene's germline CDR1 is LNHNV and CDR2 YYDKDF (reference sequence). V lost 3 bases, J lost 1 base, and 11 bases lay in between. The CDR3 has 15 amino acids. The CDR3 loop is CATSRDSGRTDTQYF. CDR3 bases: TGTGCCACCAGCAGGGATAGCGGCCGCACAGATACGCAGTATTTT.

The chain links TRBV28 to TRBJ2-6; 10 nucleotides agree with TRBD1. The CDR3 loop spans 18 amino acids. The ends lost 3 bases at V and 2 bases at J; junction bases unmatched: 7. Per the germline V gene, CDR1 is MDHEN and CDR2 is SYDVKM. The CDR3 region has the DNA TGTGCCAGCAGTTTGCTAGACAGGGGGCGACCTGGGGCCAACGTCCTGACTTTC. It encodes CASSLLDRGRPGANVLTF.

V gene TRBV2 combines with J gene TRBJ2-1, with TRBD2 matching over 14 bases. In germline, CDR1 is SNHLY, CDR2 FYNNEI. Trimming removed 10 bases from V and 6 bases from J; junction bases left unmatched: 8. The CDR3 loop spans 15 amino acids. CDR3 nucleotides: TGTGCCATTGGTCCCGGGACTAGCGGGAGCAATGAGCAGTTCTTC. Protein product: CAIGPGTSGSNEQFF.

The rearrangement joins TRBV14 to TRBJ1-4; D uncertain. The CDR3 runs 13 residues. The V gene lost 3 bases and the J gene lost 4 bases, with 6 bases spanning the gap. Looked up from germline, CDR1 is SGHDN and CDR2 is FVKESK. The CDR3 nucleotides read TGTGCCAGCAGCCAGGACTTTAATGAAAAACTGTTTTTT. Translation gives CASSQDFNEKLFF.

This chain uses TRBV4-1 with TRBJ2-5; weak D call: TRBD1 (6 bases). The V gene's germline CDR1 is MGHRA and CDR2 YSYEKL. The CDR3 consists of 17 residues. V lost 4 bases to trimming and J lost 2 bases, with 20 bases between them. DNA of the CDR3: TGCGCCAGCAGCCCAGGGATCAGGGGTGGGATACAAGAGACCCAGTACTTC. As protein: CASSPGIRGGIQETQYF.

The gene calls are TRBV6-5 and TRBJ1-2; 8 bases map to TRBD1. CDR3 size: 12 residues. Germline CDR1 and CDR2: MNHEY and SVGAGI. Losses at the gene ends were 4 bases for V and 9 bases for J; bases not matched to a gene: 4. The CDR3 DNA follows: TGTGCCAGCAGTTTGGACAGGGTAAGCTACACCTTC. Its protein is CASSLDRVSYTF.